Given below is one T cell receptor (beta chain) in context. What it recognizes is unknown. Researchers generated TCR beta cDNA from about 500 ng of total RNA, relying on a constant-region primer. Three nested multiplex PCR rounds, a slightly modified ARM-PCR, produced the libraries for TCR beta. The study ran its first two PCR rounds for about 11 cycles each, using TRBV1-TRBV30 forward primers and a C-beta reverse primer. TCRdb reanalysed the multiplex PCR reads using MiXCR and keeps one entry per CDR3 protein. The sample lists fewer than 200,000 distinct CDR3 sequences; around 85% were seen once. This record belongs to a study of tumor-infiltrating lymphocytes in primary liver carcinoma. Study details: Sequencing of the samples generated roughly 3.65 to 8 million productive TCRbeta reads, with similar yields across tissue types. Study results and caveats: Only about 7-25% of top clones were detected in each of the five tumor regions.

Germline CDR1 is SGHVS and CDR2 is FQNEAQ. The CDR3 consists of 14 residues. Both RNA and DNA were isolated together from around 20-30 mg of bulk tissue that had not been sorted. The TCR sequence derives from a man aged 35-49 years with primary liver carcinoma and hepatitis B virus infection. The rearrangement joins TRBV7-8 to TRBJ2-7; D unresolved. The sequenced sample consisted of tumor tissue from primary liver carcinoma. CDR3 sequence reads: CANSLVLTAFEQYF. As DNA, the CDR3 is TGTGCTAACAGCTTAGTACTAACCGCCTTCGAGCAGTACTTC. Full variable domain (outside the CDR3, taken from reference TRBV7-8 and TRBJ2-7): GAGVSQSPRYKVAKRGQDVALRCDPISGHVSLFWYQQALGQGPEFLTYFQNEAQLDKSGLPSDRFFAERPEGSVSTLKIQRTQQEDSAVYLCANSLVLTAFEQYFGPGTRLTVT.